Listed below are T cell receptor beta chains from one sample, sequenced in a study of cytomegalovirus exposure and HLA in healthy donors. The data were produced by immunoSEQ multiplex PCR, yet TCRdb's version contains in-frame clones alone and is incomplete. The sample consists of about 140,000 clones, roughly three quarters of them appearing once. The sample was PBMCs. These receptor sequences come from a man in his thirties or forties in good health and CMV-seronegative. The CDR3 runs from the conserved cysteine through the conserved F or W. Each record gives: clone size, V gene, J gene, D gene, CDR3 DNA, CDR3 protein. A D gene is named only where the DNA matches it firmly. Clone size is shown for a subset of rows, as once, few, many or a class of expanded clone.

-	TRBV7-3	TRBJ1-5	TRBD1	TGTGCCAGCAGCTCTCCCGGGACAGGGACGTTTCAGCCCCAGCATTTT	CASSSPGTGTFQPQHF
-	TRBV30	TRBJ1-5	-	TGTGCCTGGAGTGTTCGGGACAATCAGCCCCAGCATTTT	CAWSVRDNQPQHF
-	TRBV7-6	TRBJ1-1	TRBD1	TGTGCCAGCAGCCCTACCCTGGACAGGGTGAACACTGAAGCTTTCTTT	CASSPTLDRVNTEAFF
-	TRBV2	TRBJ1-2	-	TGTGCCAGCAGGGGACATCCGGGGTCAGGCTACACCTTC	CASRGHPGSGYTF
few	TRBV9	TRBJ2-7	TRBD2	TGTGCCAGCAGCACCTGGACTAGCGGGAGCGAGCAGTACTTC	CASSTWTSGSEQYF
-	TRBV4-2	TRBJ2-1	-	TGTGCCAGCAGCCCTCTTAATAGGACAACCAATGAGCAGTTCTTC	CASSPLNRTTNEQFF
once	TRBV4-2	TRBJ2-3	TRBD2	TGTGCCAGCAGCCAAGACGCCTGGAGACTAGCGCGTACAGATACGCAGTATTTT	CASSQDAWRLARTDTQYF
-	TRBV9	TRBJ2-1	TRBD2	TGTGCCGGCAGCCCCCGACCCCGCGGTAGCGGGAGCTCCCCCTACAATGAGCAGTTCTTC	CAGSPRPRGSGSSPYNEQFF
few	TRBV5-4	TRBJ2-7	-	TGTGCCAGCAGCTCTGACAGTTCCTACGAGCAGTACTTC	CASSSDSSYEQYF
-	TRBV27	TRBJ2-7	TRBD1	TGTGCCAGCAGTTTCTCGGGACAGGGGAATTACGAGCAGTACTTC	CASSFSGQGNYEQYF
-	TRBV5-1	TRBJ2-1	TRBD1	TGCGCCAGCAGCGTTGGACAGGGTGGAGGCAATGAGCAGTTCTTC	CASSVGQGGGNEQFF
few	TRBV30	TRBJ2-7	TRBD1	TGTGCCTGGAGTGCCCCAGGGGGCCGGTGGTACGAGCAGTACTTC	CAWSAPGGRWYEQYF
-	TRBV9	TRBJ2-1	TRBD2	TGTGCCAGCAGCGCCGGGGGGGGCGGGAGCTCCTACAATGAGCAGTTCTTC	CASSAGGGGSSYNEQFF
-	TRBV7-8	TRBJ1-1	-	TGTGCCAGCAGCTGGGCAGGGAACACTGAAGCTTTCTTT	CASSWAGNTEAFF
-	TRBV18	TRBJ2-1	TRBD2	TGTGCCAGCTCCCCGGGGACTAGCGGGAGACATGAGCAGTTCTTC	CASSPGTSGRHEQFF
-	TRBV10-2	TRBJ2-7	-	TGCGCCAGCAGTGAGTCGAAGGGGTTTGGGGACGAGCAGTACTTC	CASSESKGFGDEQYF
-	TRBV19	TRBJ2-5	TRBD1	TGTGCCAGTAGTGGGACAGGCGGGGAGACCCAGTACTTC	CASSGTGGETQYF
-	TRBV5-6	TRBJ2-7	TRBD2	TGTGCCAGCAGCTTTTCTAGCGGGAGGCCCTCGGACGAGCAGTACTTC	CASSFSSGRPSDEQYF
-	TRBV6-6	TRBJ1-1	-	TGTGCCAGCAGTTACGACAGAGGAGAAGCTTTCTTT	CASSYDRGEAFF
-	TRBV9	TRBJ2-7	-	TGTGCCAGCAGCCCGGGGAGAGGAGGGGACGAGCAGTACTTC	CASSPGRGGDEQYF
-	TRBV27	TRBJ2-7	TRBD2	TGTGCCAGCAGTAGCTTAGCGGGAGTCAACGAGCAGTACTTC	CASSSLAGVNEQYF
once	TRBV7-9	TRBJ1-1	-	TGTGCCAGCAGCTTAGGAGGGCCCGAAGCTTTCTTT	CASSLGGPEAFF
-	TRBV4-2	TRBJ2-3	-	TGTGCCAGCAGCCAAGTGGCCCTGGTCACAGATACGCAGTATTTT	CASSQVALVTDTQYF
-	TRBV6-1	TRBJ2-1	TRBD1	TGTGCCAGCAGTGAATCACAGGGGACGGGGAATGAGCAGTTCTTC	CASSESQGTGNEQFF
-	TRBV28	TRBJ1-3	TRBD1	TGTGCCAGCAGTTTATATACAGGGGCCTCTGGAAACACCATATATTTT	CASSLYTGASGNTIYF
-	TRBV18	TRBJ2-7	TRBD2	TGTGCCAGCTCATCGACTAGCGGGAGTTACGAGCAGTACTTC	CASSSTSGSYEQYF
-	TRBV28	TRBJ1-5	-	TGTGCCAGCAGAGCCGACTGGCCGAATCAGCCCCAGCATTTT	CASRADWPNQPQHF
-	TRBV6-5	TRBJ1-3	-	TGTGCCAGCAGTTACTTCCAGGGAGGCGAAAACACCATATATTTT	CASSYFQGGENTIYF
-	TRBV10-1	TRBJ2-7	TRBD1	TGCGCCAGCAGTGATCCCGGGACAGGGGGCGAGCAGTACTTC	CASSDPGTGGEQYF
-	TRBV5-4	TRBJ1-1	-	TGTGCCAGCAGCTCGGGGGTTCACGGGGCTTTCTTT	CASSSGVHGAFF
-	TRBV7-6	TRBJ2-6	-	TGTGCCAGCAGCTTAACCAAACAGGGAAGCTCTGGGGCCAACGTCCTGACTTTC	CASSLTKQGSSGANVLTF
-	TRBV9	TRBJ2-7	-	TGTGCCAGCAGCCTAAGCTCCCTGGACGAGCAGTACTTC	CASSLSSLDEQYF
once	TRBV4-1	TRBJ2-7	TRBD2	TGCGCCAGCAGCCAACGGGGACTAGCGGGAGGGCCGTCCTACGAGCAGTACTTC	CASSQRGLAGGPSYEQYF
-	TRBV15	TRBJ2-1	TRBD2	TGTGCCACCAGCAGATTTGAAGCGGGAGGTTACCGTTGGCACAGCGAGCAGTTCTTC	CATSRFEAGGYRWHSEQFF
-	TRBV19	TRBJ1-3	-	TGTGCCAGTAGGGCCGGGTCCGCCGGTTTCACTGGAAACACCATATATTTT	CASRAGSAGFTGNTIYF